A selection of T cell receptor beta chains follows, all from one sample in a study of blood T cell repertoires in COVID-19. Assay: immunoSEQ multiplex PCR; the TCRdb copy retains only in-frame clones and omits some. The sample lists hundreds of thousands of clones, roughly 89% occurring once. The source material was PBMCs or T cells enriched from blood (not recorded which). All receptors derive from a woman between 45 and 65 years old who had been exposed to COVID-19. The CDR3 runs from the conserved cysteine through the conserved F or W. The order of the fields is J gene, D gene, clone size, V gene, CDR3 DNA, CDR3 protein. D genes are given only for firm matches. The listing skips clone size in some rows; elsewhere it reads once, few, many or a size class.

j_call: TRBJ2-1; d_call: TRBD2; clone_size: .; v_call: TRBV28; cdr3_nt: TGTGCCAGCAGCCCGAGCGGGGGTGTCCACAATGAGCAGTTCTTC; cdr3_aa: CASSPSGGVHNEQFF
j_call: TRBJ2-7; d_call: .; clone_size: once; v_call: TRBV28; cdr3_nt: TGTGCCGCCATGTACGCCGGGGACTCACATTCCTACGAGCAGTACTTC; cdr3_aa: CAAMYAGDSHSYEQYF
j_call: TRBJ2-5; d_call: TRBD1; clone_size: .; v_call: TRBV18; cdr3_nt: TGTGCCAGCTCGGATACAGGGGGCGTGTGGGAGACCCAGTACTTC; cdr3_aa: CASSDTGGVWETQYF
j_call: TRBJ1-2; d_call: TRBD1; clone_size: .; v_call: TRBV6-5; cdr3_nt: TGTGCCAGCAGCCGACAGGGGGACCCTGGCTACACCTTC; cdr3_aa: CASSRQGDPGYTF
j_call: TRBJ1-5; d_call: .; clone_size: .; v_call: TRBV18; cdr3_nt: TGTGCCAGCTCCCCTGGTGGTAAGGGAGGCGGTAATCAGCCCCAGCATTTT; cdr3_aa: CASSPGGKGGGNQPQHF
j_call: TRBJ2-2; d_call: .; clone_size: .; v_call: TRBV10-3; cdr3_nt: TGTGCCATCAGTGAGGCAGTGAACACCGGGGAGCTGTTTTTT; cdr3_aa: CAISEAVNTGELFF
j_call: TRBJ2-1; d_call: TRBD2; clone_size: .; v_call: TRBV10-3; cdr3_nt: TGTGCCAGTTCTAGCGGACTCTACAATGAGCAGTTCTTC; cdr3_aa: CASSSGLYNEQFF
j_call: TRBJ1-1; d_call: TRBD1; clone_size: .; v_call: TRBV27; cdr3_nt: TGTGCCAGCAACGCCCCAGGGGGGAACACTGAAGCTTTCTTT; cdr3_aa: CASNAPGGNTEAFF
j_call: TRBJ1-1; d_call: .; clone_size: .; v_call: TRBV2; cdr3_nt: TGTGCCAGCACCATGAAAAAACAGGGCGGTGAAGCTTTCTTT; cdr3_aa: CASTMKKQGGEAFF
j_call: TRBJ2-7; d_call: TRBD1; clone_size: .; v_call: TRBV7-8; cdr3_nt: TGTGCCAGCAGCTTAGCCCGGACAGGGCTCGAGCAGTACTTC; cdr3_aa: CASSLARTGLEQYF
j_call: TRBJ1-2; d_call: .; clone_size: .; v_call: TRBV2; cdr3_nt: TGTGCCAGCAGTGAAGCATACAGACGTAACTATGGCTACACCTTC; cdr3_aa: CASSEAYRRNYGYTF
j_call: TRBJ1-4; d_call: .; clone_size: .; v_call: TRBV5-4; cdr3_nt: TGTGCCAGCAGCTTTAGGGACTCCTCCCTAAATGAAAAACTGTTTTTT; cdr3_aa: CASSFRDSSLNEKLFF
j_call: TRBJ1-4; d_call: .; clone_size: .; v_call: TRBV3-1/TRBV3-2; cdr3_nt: TGTGCCAGCAGCCAAGTTCCAGGGGCTTACGAAAAACTGTTTTTT; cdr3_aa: CASSQVPGAYEKLFF
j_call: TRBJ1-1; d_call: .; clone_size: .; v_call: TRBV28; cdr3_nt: TGTGCCAGCACTATAAGCGGGACTGAAGCTTTCTTT; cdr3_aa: CASTISGTEAFF
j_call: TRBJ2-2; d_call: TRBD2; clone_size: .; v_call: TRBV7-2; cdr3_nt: TGTGCCAGCAGCTTAGCTGTCCCGGGACTAGCGGGGGCCGGGGAGCTGTTTTTT; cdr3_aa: CASSLAVPGLAGAGELFF
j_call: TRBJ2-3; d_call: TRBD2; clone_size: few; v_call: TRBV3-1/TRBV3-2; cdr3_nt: TGTGCCAGCAGCCCCCTCCGGGCTAGCGGGGGGCAGGAAGATACGCAGTATTTT; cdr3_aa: CASSPLRASGGQEDTQYF
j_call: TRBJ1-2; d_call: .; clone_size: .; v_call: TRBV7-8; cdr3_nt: TGTGCCAGCAGCTTAAACAGGGTTAGCTATGGCTACACCTTC; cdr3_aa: CASSLNRVSYGYTF
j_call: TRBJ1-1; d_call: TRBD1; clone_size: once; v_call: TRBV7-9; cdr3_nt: TGTGCCAGCACCCTGGCAGGGGGAGAGGGGGTAAAGACTGAAGCTTTCTTT; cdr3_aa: CASTLAGGEGVKTEAFF
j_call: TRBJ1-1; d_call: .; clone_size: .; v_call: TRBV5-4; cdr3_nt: TGTGCCAGCAGCTTGGGAGAGGGGGAGGGCACTGAAGCTTTCTTT; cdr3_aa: CASSLGEGEGTEAFF
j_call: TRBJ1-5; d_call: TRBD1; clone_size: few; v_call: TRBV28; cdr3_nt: TGTGCCAGCAGCCCCCCCGGGACAGGGGGCTTCGATCCCCAGCATTTT; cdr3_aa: CASSPPGTGGFDPQHF
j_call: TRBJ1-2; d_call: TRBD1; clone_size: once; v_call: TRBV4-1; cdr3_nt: TGCGCCAGCAGTTTTGGACAGGGCTGGGGCTACACCTTC; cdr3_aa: CASSFGQGWGYTF
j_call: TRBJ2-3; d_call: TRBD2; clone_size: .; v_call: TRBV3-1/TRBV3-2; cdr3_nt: TGTGCCAGCAGCCAGGGTGTGGGGAGCGGGGGAGATACGCAGTATTTT; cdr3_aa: CASSQGVGSGGDTQYF
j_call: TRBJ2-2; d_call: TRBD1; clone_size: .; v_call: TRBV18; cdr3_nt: TGTGCCAGCTCACCAAGGGACAGCTCCCCGGAGCTGTTTTTT; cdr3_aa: CASSPRDSSPELFF